This T cell receptor beta chain was sequenced in a study of tumor-infiltrating lymphocytes in localized non-small cell lung cancer. Libraries were prepared by immunoSEQ multiplex PCR; TCRdb keeps only in-frame clonotypes and omits some of them. The table lists roughly 13,000 clones, approximately 85% of them singletons. V trimming: 4 bases; J trimming: 1 base; junction bases outside the gene matches: 1. The CDR3 runs 13 residues. Germline CDR1 ENHRY, CDR2 SYGVKD. This receptor was identified in a human donor with non-small cell lung cancer. Sample: lung tumor tissue. The V call is TRBV10-3, the J call TRBJ2-7, with TRBD2 matching over 7 bases. The CDR3 bases are TGTGCCATCAGTGGGGGGGGGTCCTACGAGCAGTACTTC. It translates to CAISGGGSYEQYF.